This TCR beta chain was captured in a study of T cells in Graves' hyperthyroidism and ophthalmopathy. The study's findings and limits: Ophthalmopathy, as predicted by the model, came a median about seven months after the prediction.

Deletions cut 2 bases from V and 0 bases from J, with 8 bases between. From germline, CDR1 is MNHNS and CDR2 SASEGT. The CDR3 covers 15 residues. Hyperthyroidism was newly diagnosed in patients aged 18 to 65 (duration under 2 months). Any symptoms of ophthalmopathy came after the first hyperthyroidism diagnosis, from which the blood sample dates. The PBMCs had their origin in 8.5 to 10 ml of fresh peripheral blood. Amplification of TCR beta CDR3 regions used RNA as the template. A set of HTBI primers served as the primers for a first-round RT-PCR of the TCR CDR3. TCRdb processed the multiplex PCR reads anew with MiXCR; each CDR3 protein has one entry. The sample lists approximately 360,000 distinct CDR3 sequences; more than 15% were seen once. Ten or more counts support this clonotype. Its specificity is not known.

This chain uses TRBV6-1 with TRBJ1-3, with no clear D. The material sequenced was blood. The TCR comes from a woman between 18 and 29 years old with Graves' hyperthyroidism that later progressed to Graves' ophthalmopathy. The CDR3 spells CASSERLGSGNTIYF. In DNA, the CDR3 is TGTGCCAGCAGTGAAAGGTTGGGCTCTGGAAACACCATATATTTT.